The clone carrying this TCR beta chain was found once. The antigen is unknown. Germline-derived CDR1 and CDR2 are SGHTA and FQGTGA. This CDR3 is built from 16 residues. Trimming took 1 base from V and 2 from J; bases not matched to a gene: 5. The data are from a study of shared clonotypes between healthy human individuals. Study-level background: Each donor's CD8 memory used one plate, CD8 naive two, each CD4 subset three. The study, taken as a whole, reports: Donors were few, which limited the genetic and exposure-history diversity represented.

Every immunoSEQ plate was one replicate of a subset's evenly spread DNA. Generated by immunoSEQ multiplex PCR, the TCRdb table keeps only in-frame clones and is missing some. Counted here are around 2.5 million clones, over 85% occurring once; the ten biggest clones make up roughly 0.39%. This chain connects TRBV7-3 to TRBJ2-3, with TRBD2 matching 8 bases. This TCR derives from a man aged 18 to 29 in good health. Some clones in this sample may be carry-over from other donors' samples. Material: naive CD4+ T cells from PBMCs. Subset indicated: CD45RA+ positively selected. The CDR3 sequence is CASSLRSGGITDTQYF. The CDR3 nucleotides are TGTGCCAGCAGCTTAAGATCGGGGGGGATCACAGATACGCAGTATTTT.